This T cell receptor beta chain stems from a study of blood T cell repertoires in COVID-19. Study information: Researchers got acute and convalescent COVID-19 samples from the United States, Italy and Spain.

The authors' processing: Reference gene primers were amplified, and this amplification served to estimate nucleated cell counts. Only in-frame clones appear in the TCRdb table, and some are missing; sequencing was by immunoSEQ multiplex PCR. The V and J calls and clone size are taken from that table; D and trimming were inferred from the DNA. The repertoire includes approximately 31,000 clones, 89% of them detected once, and 28% sits in the top ten. This clone has a single count. The germline gives CDR1 SEHNR, CDR2 FQNEAQ (reference sequence). The CDR3 is 12 residues long. Trimming removed 3 bases at V and 5 bases at J, with 7 bases between.

Sequenced input: peripheral blood. This chain joins TRBV7-9 and TRBJ1-2; D gene ambiguous. The sequence derives from an elderly man with acute or convalescent COVID-19. The CDR3 region has the DNA TGTGCCAGCAGCTTTGAGGGTTATGGCTACACCTTC. Its translation is CASSFEGYGYTF.